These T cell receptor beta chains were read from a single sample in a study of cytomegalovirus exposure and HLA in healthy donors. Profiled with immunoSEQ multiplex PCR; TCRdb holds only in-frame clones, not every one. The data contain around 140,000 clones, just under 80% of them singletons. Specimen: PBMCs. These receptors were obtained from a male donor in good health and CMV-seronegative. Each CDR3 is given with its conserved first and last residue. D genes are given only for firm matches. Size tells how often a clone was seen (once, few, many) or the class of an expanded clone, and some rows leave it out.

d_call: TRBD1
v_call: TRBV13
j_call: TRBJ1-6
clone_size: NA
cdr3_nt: TGTGCCAGCAGCTCCCGGACAGGGAATTCACCCCTCCACTTT
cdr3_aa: CASSSRTGNSPLHF

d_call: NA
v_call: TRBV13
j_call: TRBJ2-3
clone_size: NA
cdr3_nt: TGTGCCAGCAGCTTAGGCCACGGGGGGCCGACAGATACGCAGTATTTT
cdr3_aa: CASSLGHGGPTDTQYF

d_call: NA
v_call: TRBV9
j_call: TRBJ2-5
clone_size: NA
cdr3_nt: TGTGCCAGCAGCGTTCGGGGGAAACAGGAGACCCAGTACTTC
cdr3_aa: CASSVRGKQETQYF

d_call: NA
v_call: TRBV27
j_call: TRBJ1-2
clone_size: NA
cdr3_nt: TGTGCCAGCAGTTGGGGGGGGCCCAACTATGGCTACACCTTC
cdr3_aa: CASSWGGPNYGYTF

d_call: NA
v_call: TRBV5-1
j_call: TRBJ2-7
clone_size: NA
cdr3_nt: TGCGCCAGCAGCTTGGGACACGGGACCTACGAGCAGTACTTC
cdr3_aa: CASSLGHGTYEQYF

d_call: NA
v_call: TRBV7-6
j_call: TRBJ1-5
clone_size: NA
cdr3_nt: TGTGCCAGCAGCTTAGAAGTAGGAGCCTATCAGCCCCAGCATTTT
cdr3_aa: CASSLEVGAYQPQHF

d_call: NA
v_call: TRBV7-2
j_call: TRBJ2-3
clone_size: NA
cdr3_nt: TGTGCCAGCAGCACGACTAGATCCGATACGCAGTATTTT
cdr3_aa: CASSTTRSDTQYF

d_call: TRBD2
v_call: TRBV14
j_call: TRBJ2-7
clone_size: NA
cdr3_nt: TGTGCCAGCAGCCAGTTTCAGGGAGGGTACGAGCAGTACTTC
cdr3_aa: CASSQFQGGYEQYF

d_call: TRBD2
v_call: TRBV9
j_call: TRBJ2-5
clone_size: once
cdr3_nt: TGTGCCAGCAGCGCCGGACGGACTAGCGGGGGGGAGGAGACCCAGTACTTC
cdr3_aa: CASSAGRTSGGEETQYF

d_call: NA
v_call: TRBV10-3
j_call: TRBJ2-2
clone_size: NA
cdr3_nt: TGTGCCACCACAGGGCCGAACACCGGGGAGCTGTTTTTT
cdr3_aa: CATTGPNTGELFF

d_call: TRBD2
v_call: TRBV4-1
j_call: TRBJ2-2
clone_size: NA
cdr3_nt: TGCGCCAGCAGCCAAGATCCACTAGCGGGGGTCTTAGCCGGGGAGCTGTTTTTT
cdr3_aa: CASSQDPLAGVLAGELFF

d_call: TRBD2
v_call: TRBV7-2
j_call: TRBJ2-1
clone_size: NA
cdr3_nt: TGTGCCAGCAGCCCAGCCGGGACTAAGAACCACAATGAGCAGTTCTTC
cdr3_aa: CASSPAGTKNHNEQFF

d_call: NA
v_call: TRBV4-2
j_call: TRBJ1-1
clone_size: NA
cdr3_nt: TGTGCCAGCAGCCAGACCCGGGTTGAAGCTTTCTTT
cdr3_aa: CASSQTRVEAFF

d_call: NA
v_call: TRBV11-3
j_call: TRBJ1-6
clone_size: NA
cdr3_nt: TGTGCCAGCAGCCAGCGGGGTTCACCCCTCCACTTT
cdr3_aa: CASSQRGSPLHF

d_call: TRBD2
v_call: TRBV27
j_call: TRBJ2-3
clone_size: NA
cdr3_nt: TGTGCCAGCATGCGGGTCTGGACTAGCGGGGGGTCGACTAGCACAGATACGCAGTATTTT
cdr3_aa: CASMRVWTSGGSTSTDTQYF

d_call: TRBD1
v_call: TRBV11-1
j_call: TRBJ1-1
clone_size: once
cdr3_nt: TGTGCCAGCAGCTCTACAGGGGCAGGATTGGCTTTCTTT
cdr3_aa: CASSSTGAGLAFF

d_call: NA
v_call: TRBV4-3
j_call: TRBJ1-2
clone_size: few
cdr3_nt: TGCGCCAGCAGCCAAGACACAGGGCGGTATGGCTACACCTTC
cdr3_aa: CASSQDTGRYGYTF

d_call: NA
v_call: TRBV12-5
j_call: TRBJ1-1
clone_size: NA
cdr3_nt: TGTGCTAGTGGGCAAGGGGAAGCTTATGAAGCTTTCTTT
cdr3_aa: CASGQGEAYEAFF

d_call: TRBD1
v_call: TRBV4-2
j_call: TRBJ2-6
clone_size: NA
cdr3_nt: TGTGCCAGCAGCCAGGTACAGGGGACTGGGGCCAACGTCCTGACTTTC
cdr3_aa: CASSQVQGTGANVLTF

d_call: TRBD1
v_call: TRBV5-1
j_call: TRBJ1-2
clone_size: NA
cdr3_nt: TGCGCCAGCAGCTTGGAGACAGGGAGTGGCTACACCTTC
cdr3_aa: CASSLETGSGYTF

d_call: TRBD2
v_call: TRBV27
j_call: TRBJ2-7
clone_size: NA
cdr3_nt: TGTGCCAGCAGTTTAGTTAGCGGGGGGAAGTACGAGCAGTACTTC
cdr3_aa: CASSLVSGGKYEQYF

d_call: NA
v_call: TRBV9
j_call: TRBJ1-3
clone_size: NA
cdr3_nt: TGTGCCAGCAGCGCAGAGGGATACATCGGAAACACCATATATTTT
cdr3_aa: CASSAEGYIGNTIYF

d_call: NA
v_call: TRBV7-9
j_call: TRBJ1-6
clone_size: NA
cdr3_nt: TGTTCCAGCAGCTTAGAAGCGTATCCCCTCCACTTT
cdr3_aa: CSSSLEAYPLHF

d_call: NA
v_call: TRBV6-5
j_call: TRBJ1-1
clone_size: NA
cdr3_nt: TGTGCCAGCAGTTACTCGCCTACGGGGAACACTGAAGCTTTCTTT
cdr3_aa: CASSYSPTGNTEAFF

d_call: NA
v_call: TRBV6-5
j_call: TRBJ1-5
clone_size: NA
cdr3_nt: TGTGCCAGCAGTTACGGAGGGATGCAGCCCCAGCATTTT
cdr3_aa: CASSYGGMQPQHF

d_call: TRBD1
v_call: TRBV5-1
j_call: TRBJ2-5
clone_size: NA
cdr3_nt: TGCGCCAGCAGCGCCGGGACAGCCCAAGAGACCCAGTACTTC
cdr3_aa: CASSAGTAQETQYF

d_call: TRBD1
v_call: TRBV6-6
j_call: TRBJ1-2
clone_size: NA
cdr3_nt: TGTGCCAGCAGTTACTCCGGGACAGGGACCGGCTACACCTTC
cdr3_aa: CASSYSGTGTGYTF

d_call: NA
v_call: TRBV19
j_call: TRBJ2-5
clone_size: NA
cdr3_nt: TGTGCCAGTAGTATGCGAACAGGGATCCGAGAGACCCAGTACTTC
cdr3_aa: CASSMRTGIRETQYF

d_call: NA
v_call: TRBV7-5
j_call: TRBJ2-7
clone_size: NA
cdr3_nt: TGTGCCAGAAGCTTGTATGGGCGGGACGAGCAGTACTTC
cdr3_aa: CARSLYGRDEQYF

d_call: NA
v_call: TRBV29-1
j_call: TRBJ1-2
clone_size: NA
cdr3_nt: TGCAGTCACGAGAGGGGCTACACCTTC
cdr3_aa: CSHERGYTF

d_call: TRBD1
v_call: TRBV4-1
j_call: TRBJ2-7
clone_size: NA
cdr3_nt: TGCGCCAGCAGCCAAACCGGACAGGCCTCCTACGAGCAGTACTTC
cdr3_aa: CASSQTGQASYEQYF

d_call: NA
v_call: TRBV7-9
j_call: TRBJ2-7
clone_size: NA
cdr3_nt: TGTTCCAGCAGCTGGGGGGCCTACGAGCAGTACTTC
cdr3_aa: CSSSWGAYEQYF

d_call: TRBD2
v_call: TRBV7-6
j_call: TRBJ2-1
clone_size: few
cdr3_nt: TGTGCCAGCAGCTTGGTGACTAGCGGGGACAATGAGCAGTTCTTC
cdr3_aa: CASSLVTSGDNEQFF

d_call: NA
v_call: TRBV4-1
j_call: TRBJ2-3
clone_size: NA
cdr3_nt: TGCGCCAGCAGCCAAGATCGAGGTCCAGATACGCAGTATTTT
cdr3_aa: CASSQDRGPDTQYF

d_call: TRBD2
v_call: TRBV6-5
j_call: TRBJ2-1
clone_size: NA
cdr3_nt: TGTGCCAGCAGTTACGGGACTAGGAGCCACAATGAGCAGTTCTTC
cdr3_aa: CASSYGTRSHNEQFF

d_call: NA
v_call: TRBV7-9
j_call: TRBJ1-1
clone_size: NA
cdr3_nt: TGTGCCAGCAGCTTAGGGGGCCGATGGCTGGGGACTGAAGCTTTCTTT
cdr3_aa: CASSLGGRWLGTEAFF

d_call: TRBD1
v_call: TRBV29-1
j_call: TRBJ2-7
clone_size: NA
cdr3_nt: TGCAGCGTTGAAACAGGGGATAATCCCTACGAGCAGTACTTC
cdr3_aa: CSVETGDNPYEQYF

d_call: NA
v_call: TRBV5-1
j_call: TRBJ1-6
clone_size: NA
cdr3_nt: TGCGCCAGCAGCCCCGGACACCCTAATTCACCCCTCCACTTT
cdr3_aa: CASSPGHPNSPLHF

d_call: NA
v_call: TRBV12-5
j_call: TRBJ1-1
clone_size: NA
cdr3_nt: TGTGCTAGTGGTTTGATCCCGGCACAGGCGGCGGACACTGAAGCTTTCTTT
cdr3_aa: CASGLIPAQAADTEAFF

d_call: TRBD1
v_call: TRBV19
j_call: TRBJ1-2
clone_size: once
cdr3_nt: TGTGCCAGTAGGGAAAGGGCAGGGGGCGAGAGGGGCTACACCTTC
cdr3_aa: CASRERAGGERGYTF

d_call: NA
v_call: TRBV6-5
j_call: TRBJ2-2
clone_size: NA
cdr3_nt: TGTGCCAGCAGAAGGGGATATGGGACCGGGGAGCTGTTTTTT
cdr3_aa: CASRRGYGTGELFF

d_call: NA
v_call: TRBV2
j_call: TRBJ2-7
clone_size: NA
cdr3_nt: TGTGCCAGCAGGGGGTGGGGCGGGAACTACGAGCAGTACTTC
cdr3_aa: CASRGWGGNYEQYF

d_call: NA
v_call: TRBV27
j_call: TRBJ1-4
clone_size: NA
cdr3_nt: TGTGCCAGCAGCCGAGCGTCAGTGGCGGGGCGAACTAATGAAAAACTGTTTTTT
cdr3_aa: CASSRASVAGRTNEKLFF